This TCR beta chain was documented in a study of blood T cell repertoires in COVID-19. Study summary: Samples representing acute and convalescent COVID-19 were sourced from the United States, Italy and Spain. T cells, B-cell-depleted T cells, or PBMCs provided the cDNA or gDNA that served as material.

This CDR3 region has 14 residues. The V gene lost 0 bases and the J gene lost 1 base, with 6 bases spanning the gap. Looked up from germline, CDR1 is SGHDN and CDR2 is FVKESK. Original handling: It was from reference gene primer amplification that nucleated cell counts were estimated. Profiled with immunoSEQ multiplex PCR; TCRdb holds only in-frame clones, not every one. V, J and clone size derive from that table, while D and trimming were established from the DNA sequence. The sample includes roughly 40,000 clones, about 90% seen only once; the top ten take 1% to 1.5%. The specimen sequenced was peripheral blood. The chain joins TRBV14 to TRBJ1-1; no firm D call. This TCR came from a woman aged 35 to 49 with acute or convalescent COVID-19. DNA of the CDR3: TGTGCCAGCAGCCAAGATCTCCCGAACACTGAAGCTTTCTTT. Protein sequence: CASSQDLPNTEAFF. Looking up the rest from reference TRBV14 and TRBJ1-1 gives the full variable domain: EAGVTQFPSHSVIEKGQTVTLRCDPISGHDNLYWYRRVMGKEIKFLLHFVKESKQDESGMPNNRFLAERTGGTYSTLKVQPAELEDSGVYFCASSQDLPNTEAFFGQGTRLTVV.